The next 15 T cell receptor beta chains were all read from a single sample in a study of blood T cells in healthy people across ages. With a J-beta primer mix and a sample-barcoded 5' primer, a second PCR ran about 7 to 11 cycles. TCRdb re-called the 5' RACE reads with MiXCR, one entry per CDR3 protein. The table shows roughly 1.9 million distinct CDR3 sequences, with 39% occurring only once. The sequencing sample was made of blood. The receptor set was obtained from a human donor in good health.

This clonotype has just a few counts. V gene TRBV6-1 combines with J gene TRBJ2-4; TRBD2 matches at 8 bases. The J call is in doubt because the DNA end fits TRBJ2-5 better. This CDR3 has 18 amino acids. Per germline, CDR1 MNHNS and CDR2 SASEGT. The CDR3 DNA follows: TGTGCCAGCAGTGAGGTGGCGGGGGGACCCACCAAGGTCGAGACCCAGTACTTC. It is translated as CASSEVAGGPTKVETQYF.

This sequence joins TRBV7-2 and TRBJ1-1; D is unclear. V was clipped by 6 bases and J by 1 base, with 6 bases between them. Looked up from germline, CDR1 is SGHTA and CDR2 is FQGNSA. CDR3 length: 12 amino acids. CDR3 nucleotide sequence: TGTGCCAGCAGAACACCGAACACTGAAGCTTTCTTT. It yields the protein CASRTPNTEAFF.

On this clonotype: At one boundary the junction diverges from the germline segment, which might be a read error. The CDR3 coding sequence is TGTGCCAGCAGCCCGGCCAGGTACACTGAGGCTTTCTTT. Its translation is CASSPARYTEAFF. This chain connects TRBV28 to TRBJ1-1; D uncertain. CDR3 length equals 13 residues. The V gene's germline CDR1 is MDHEN and CDR2 SYDVKM.

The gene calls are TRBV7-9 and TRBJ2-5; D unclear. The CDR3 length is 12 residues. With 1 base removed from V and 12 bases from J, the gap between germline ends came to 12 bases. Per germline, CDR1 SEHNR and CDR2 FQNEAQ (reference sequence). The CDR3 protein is CASSLGSMEKYF. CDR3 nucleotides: TGTGCCAGCAGCTTAGGTTCAATGGAGAAGTACTTC.

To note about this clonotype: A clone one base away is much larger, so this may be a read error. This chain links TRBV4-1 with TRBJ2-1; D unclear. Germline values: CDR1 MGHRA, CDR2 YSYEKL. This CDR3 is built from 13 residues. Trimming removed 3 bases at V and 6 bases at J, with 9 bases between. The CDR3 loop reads CASSHCRSNEQFF. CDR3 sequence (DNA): TGCGCCAGCAGCCACTGCCGTTCCAATGAGCAGTTCTTC.

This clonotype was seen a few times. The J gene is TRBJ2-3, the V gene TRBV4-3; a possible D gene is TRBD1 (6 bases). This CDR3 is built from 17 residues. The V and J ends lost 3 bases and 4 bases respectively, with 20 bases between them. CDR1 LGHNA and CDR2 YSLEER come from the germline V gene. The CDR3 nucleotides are TGCGCCAGCAGCCAGGACCAACAGGGCGGGTGGGCAGATACGCAGTATTTT. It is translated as CASSQDQQGGWADTQYF.

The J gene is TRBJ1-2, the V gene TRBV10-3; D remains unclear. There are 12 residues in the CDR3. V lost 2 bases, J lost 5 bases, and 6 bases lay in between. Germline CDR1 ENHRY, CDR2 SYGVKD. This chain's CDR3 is CAISEMTYGYTF. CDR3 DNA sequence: TGTGCCATCAGTGAGATGACTTATGGCTACACCTTC.

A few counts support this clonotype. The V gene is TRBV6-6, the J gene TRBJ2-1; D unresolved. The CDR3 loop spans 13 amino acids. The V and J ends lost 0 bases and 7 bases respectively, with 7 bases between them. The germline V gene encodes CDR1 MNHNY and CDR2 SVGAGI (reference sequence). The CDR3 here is CASSYSITNEQFF. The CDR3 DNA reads TGTGCCAGCAGTTACTCGATAACGAATGAGCAGTTCTTC.

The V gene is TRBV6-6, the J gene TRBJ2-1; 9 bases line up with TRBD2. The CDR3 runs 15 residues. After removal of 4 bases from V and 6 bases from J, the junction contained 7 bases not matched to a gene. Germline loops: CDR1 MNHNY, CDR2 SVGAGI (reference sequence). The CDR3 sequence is CASSFPGLAVNEQFF. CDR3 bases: TGTGCCAGCAGTTTCCCGGGACTAGCCGTCAATGAGCAGTTCTTC.

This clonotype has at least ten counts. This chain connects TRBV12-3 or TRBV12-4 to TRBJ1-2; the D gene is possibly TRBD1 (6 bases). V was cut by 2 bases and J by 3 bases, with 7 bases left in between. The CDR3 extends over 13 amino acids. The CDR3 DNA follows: TGTGCCAGCAGTTTAAGGGGGGACTATGGCTACACCTTC. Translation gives CASSLRGDYGYTF.

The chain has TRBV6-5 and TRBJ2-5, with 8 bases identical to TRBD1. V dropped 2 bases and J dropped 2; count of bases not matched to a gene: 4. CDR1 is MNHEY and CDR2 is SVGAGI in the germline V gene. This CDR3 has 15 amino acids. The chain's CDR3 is CASSYGGQGQETQYF. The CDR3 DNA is TGTGCCAGCAGTTACGGCGGACAGGGACAAGAGACCCAGTACTTC.

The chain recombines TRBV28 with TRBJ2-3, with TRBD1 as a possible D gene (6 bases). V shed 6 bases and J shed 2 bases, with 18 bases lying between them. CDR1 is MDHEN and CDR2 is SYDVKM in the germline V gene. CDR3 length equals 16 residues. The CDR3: CASSLRQVKATDTQYF. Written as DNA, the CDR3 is TGTGCCAGCAGCCTCCGACAGGTGAAGGCCACAGATACGCAGTATTTT.

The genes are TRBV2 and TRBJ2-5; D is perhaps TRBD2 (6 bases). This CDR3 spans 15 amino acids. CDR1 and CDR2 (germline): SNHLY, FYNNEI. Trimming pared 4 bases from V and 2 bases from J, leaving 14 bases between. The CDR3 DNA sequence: TGTGCCAGCAGTGGAGCGGCGGGGATTCAAGAGACCCAGTACTTC. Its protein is CASSGAAGIQETQYF.

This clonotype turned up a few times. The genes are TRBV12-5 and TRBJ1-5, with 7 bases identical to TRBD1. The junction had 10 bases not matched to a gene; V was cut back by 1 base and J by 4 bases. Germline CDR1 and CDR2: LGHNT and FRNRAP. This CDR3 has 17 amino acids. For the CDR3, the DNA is TGTGCTAGTGGTTTGGCACCACTGGGACAGCTGAATCAGCCCCAGCATTTT. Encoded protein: CASGLAPLGQLNQPQHF.

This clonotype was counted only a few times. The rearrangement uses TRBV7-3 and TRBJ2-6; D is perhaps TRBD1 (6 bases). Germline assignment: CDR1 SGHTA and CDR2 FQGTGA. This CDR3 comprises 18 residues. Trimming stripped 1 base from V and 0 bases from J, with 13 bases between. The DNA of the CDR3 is TGTGCCAGCAGCTTAAAGGCGACAGGACGCTCTGGGGCCAACGTCCTGACTTTC. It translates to CASSLKATGRSGANVLTF.